One T cell receptor (beta chain) is described in this entry. Ten or more counts support this clonotype. Its antigen has not been determined. Per-nucleotide qualities are absent, and no much larger clonotype sits a single base away. These data come from a study of Graves' ophthalmopathy and Graves' hyperthyroidism (dated by TCRdb to 2016 to 2018). In the study overall: Peripheral blood was collected at initial diagnosis, prior to any treatment. The study used signatures of the TCR beta repertoire to tell Graves' ophthalmopathy apart from Graves' hyperthyroidism and to predict which patients would progress to ophthalmopathy. In total, under 150 blood samples were TCR-sequenced: around 42 ophthalmopathy, roughly 80 hyperthyroidism and roughly 17 hyperthyroidism-to-ophthalmopathy patients. To explore V-J signatures that separate ophthalmopathy from hyperthyroidism, a discovery set of about a hundred patients was enrolled, consisting of under 50 with ophthalmopathy and about 60 with stable hyperthyroidism. An independent validation cohort was composed of fewer than 20 hyperthyroidism patients and roughly 16 patients who later progressed from hyperthyroidism to ophthalmopathy. T-cell repertoires of thyroid tissue and blood were compared in six hyperthyroidism patients. After sampling, hyperthyroidism patients received methimazole starting at 30 mg daily, and ophthalmopathy patients received high-dose intravenous methylprednisolone.

The junction carries 13 bases between V and J, which are trimmed by 0 bases and 9 bases respectively. Measured from the cysteine to the phenylalanine, the CDR3 is 13 residues long. Just the 39-base CDR3 DNA is kept, in frame starting at base 1. CDR1 and CDR2 are read off the germline V gene as SGHRS and YFSETQ. For repertoire sequencing, TCR beta CDR3 regions were amplified from RNA transcripts. The first round was an RT-PCR using HTBI primers with the Qiagen OneStep RT-PCR kit, and this first round was followed by a second-round multiplex PCR, then size selection and purification. The libraries underwent paired-end sequencing with 100 bp reads on an Illumina HiSeq2000. As for the original processing: SOAPnuke was used to process the reads, throwing out any read that had adapters, had uncalled bases, had a mean Phred below 15, or lacked an exact constant-primer or identifier match. COPE v1.2.5 was used to merge high-quality paired reads. Clonotypes were defined as unique nucleotide sequences and were aligned to IMGT TRB V, D and J references using MiTCR v1.1. Only V-J combinations with frequency above 0.0001 were analysed, covering more than 99% of repertoires. For each V-J combination, a TCR clonal expansion and chaos score was defined as the ratio of F50 clonal expansion to chaos observed in the TCRdist matrix. Features were reduced by Welch's t-statistics and random forest to 10 to 15 V-J combinations, which fed a naive Bayes classifier. The Morisita-Horn index was used to measure how similar the thyroid and blood repertoires were. Through fastp at Q25 and MiXCR, TCRdb rebuilt clones from the public reads, retaining in-frame beta chains. Each record represents a unique CDR3 protein, reported with the most common genes and DNA among its rows. TCRdb's processing, not the authors' own work, is the source of the V and J calls. The sample has a few hundred thousand distinct CDR3 sequences on record, roughly a sixth of them singletons. 9% to 15% of the sample rests with the top ten.

Paper-wide results and their limitations: In validation, the model predicted ophthalmopathy progression with about 70% sensitivity and roughly 78% specificity; 12 predicted patients were CT-confirmed with GO in a median of approximately 6.5 months. Most expanded thyroid clonotypes with frequency above 0.001 were also detected in blood, suggesting blood repertoires may reflect the thyroid immune response. In cross-validation, the 13-signature model distinguished ophthalmopathy from stable hyperthyroidism with approximately 90% sensitivity and approximately 81% specificity, and in the test set the corresponding values were approximately 80% and 75%. Sample size was not predetermined statistically, and investigators were not blinded to group allocation.

Ophthalmopathy patients were characterized by moderately to severely active disease, a Clinical Activity Score of at least 3, a NOSPECS grade of at least 4, and a disease duration under 3 months. Anyone with other autoimmune diseases, uncontrolled infections, pregnancy or lactation was excluded from the study. Clinical symptoms, serum thyroxine, TRAb, thyroid ultrasound and orbital computed tomography were used for diagnosis. Ficoll-Paque density gradient centrifugation was used to isolate PBMCs from about 9 ml of fresh peripheral blood. Total RNA was extracted using Trizol reagent, and RNA quality was checked on an Agilent 2100 Bioanalyzer.

Rearrangement joined TRBV5-1 to TRBJ2-7, with the D call perhaps TRBD1 or TRBD2, each one matching 5 bases. The sequence derives from an adult man with Graves' ophthalmopathy. The sample taken for sequencing was peripheral blood. The CDR3 region has the sequence CASSLARGDGQYF. The base sequence is TGCGCCAGCAGCTTGGCCCGGGGCGATGGGCAGTACTTC.